What follows describes a single T cell receptor beta chain. Its antigen remains unknown. Data came from immunoSEQ multiplex PCR; TCRdb stores just in-frame clones and leaves some out. The sample records 25,000 to 35,000 clones, 74% being singletons. The sample originates from a study of OX40 agonist ivuxolimab in advanced cancers. About the research overall: Given to patients was ivuxolimab, an agonistic anti-OX40 (CD134) antibody. Hepatocellular carcinoma, melanoma, renal cell or head and neck cancer was diagnosed in the dose-escalation patients.

The CDR3 sequence is 13 residues long. Germline V gene sequence: CDR1 LNHDA, CDR2 SQIVND (reference sequence). The V end was cut by 6 bases, the J end by 5 bases, with 11 bases between. Cycle 7 day 1, cycle 4 day 1, and baseline were the timepoints at which blood was sampled. Study results and limitations: The study found among the lowest clonal expansion in partial responders at 0.1-3.0 mg/kg.

The source material was CD4+ or CD8+ T cells sorted from blood, sampled in a trial of the OX40 agonist ivuxolimab. This TCR was sampled from an adult with an advanced solid tumor such as melanoma, head and neck, liver or kidney cancer. The genes are TRBV19 and TRBJ1-5; tentatively, D is TRBD1 (5 bases). The CDR3: CASSRDRYQPQHF. The CDR3 coding sequence is TGTGCCAGTAGCCGTGACAGATATCAGCCCCAGCATTTT.